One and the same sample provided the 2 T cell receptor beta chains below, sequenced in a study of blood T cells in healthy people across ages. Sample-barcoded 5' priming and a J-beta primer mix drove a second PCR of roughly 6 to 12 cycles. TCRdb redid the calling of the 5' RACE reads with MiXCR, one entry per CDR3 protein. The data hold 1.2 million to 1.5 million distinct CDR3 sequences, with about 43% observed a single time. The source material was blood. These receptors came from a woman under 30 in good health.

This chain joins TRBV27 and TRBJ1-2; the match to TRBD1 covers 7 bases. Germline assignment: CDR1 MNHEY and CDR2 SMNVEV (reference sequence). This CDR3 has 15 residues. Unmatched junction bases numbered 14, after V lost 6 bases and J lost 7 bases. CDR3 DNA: TGTGCCAGCAGGGTGACAGGGTCAAATGGGGTTGGCTACACCTTC. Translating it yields CASRVTGSNGVGYTF.

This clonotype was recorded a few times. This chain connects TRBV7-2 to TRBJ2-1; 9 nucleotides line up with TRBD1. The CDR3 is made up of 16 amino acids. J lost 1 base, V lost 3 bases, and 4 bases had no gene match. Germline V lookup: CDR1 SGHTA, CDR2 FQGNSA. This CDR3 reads CASSFSGTGSYNEQFF. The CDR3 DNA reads TGTGCCAGCAGCTTCTCAGGGACAGGGTCCTACAATGAGCAGTTCTTC.